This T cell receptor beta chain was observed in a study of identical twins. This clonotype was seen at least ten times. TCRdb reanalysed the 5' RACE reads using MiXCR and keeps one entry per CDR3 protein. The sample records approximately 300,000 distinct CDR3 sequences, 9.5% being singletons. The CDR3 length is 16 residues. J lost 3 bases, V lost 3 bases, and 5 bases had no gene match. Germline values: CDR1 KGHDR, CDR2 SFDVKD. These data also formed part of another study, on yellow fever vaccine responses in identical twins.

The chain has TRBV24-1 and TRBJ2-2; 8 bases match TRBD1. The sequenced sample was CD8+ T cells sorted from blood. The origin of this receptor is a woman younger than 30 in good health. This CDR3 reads CATSDLDRGDTGELFF. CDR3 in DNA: TGTGCCACCAGTGATCTCGACAGGGGCGACACCGGGGAGCTGTTTTTT.